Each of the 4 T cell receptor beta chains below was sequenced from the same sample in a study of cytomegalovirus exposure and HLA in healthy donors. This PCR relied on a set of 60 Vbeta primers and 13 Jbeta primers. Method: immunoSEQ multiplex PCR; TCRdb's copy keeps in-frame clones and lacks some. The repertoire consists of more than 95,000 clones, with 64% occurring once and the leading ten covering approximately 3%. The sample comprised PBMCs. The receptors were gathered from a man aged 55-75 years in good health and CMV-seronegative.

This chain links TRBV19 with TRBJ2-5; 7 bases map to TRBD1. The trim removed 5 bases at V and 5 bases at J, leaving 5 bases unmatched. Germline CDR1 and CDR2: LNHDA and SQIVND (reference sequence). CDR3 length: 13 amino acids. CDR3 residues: CASSFKGAETQYF. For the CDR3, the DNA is TGTGCCAGTAGTTTCAAGGGGGCTGAGACCCAGTACTTC.

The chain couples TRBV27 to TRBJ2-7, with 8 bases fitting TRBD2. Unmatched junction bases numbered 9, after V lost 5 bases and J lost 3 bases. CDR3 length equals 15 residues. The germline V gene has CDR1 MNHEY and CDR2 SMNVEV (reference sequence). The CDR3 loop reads CASSASGTSYYEQYF. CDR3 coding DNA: TGTGCCAGCAGTGCCTCCGGGACTAGTTACTACGAGCAGTACTTC.

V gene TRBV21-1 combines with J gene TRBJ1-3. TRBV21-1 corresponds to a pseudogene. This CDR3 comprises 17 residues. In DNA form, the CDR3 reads TGTGCCAGCAGCAAAGGTGACGGGGGGGCGGTCGGAAACACCATATATTTT. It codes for CASSKGDGGAVGNTIYF.

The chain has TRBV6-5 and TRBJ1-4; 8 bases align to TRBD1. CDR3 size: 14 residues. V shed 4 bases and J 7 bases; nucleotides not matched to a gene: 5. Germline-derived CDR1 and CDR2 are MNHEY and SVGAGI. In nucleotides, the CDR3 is TGTGCCAGCAGTTTTAGGACAGGGAGTGAAAAACTGTTTTTT. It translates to CASSFRTGSEKLFF.